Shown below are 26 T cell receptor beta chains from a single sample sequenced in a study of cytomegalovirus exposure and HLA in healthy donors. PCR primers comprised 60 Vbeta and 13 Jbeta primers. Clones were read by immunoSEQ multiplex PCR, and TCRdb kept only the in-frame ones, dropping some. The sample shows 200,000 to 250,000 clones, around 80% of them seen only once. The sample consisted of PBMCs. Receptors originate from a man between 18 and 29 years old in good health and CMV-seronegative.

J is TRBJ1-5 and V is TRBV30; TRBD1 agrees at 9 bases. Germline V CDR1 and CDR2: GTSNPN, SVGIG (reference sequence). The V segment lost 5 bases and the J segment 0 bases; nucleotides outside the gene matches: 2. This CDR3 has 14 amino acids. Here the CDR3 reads CAWGQGNSNQPQHF. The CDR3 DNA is TGTGCCTGGGGACAGGGGAATAGCAATCAGCCCCAGCATTTT.

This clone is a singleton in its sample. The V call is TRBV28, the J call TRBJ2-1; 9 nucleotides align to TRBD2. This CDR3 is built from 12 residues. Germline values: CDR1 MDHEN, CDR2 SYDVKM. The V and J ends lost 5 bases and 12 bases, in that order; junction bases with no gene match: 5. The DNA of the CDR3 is TGTGCCAGCAGTCCCATTAGCGGGAGGCAGTTCTTC. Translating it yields CASSPISGRQFF.

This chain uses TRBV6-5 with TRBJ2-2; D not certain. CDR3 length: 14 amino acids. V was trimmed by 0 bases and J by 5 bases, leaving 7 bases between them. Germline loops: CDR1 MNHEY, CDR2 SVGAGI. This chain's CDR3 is CASSYSISTGELFF. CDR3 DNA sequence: TGTGCCAGCAGTTACTCGATCAGTACCGGGGAGCTGTTTTTT.

The CDR3 bases are TGTGCCAGCAGTGAACAAAGGGGCCGCAATGAGCAGTTCTTC. Translated, it gives CASSEQRGRNEQFF. V is TRBV2 and J is TRBJ2-1; perhaps TRBD1 as D (5 bases). The germline V and J ends were trimmed by 2 bases and 6 bases, with 11 bases remaining between them. The CDR3 is 14 residues long. Germline loops: CDR1 SNHLY, CDR2 FYNNEI. Full variable domain (missing parts from reference TRBV2 and TRBJ2-1): EPEVTQTPSHQVTQMGQEVILRCVPISNHLYFYWYRQILGQKVEFLVSFYNNEISEKSEIFDDQFSVERPDGSNFTLKIRSTKLEDSAMYFCASSEQRGRNEQFFGPGTRLTVL.

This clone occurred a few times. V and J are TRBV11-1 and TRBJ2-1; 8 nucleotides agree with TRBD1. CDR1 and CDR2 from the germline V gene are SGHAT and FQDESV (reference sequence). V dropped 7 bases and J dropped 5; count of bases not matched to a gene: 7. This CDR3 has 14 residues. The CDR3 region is CASMAGQANNEQFF. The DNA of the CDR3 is TGTGCCAGCATGGCGGGACAGGCCAACAATGAGCAGTTCTTC. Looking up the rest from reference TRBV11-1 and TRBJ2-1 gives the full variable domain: EAEVAQSPRYKITEKSQAVAFWCDPISGHATLYWYRQILGQGPELLVQFQDESVVDDSQLPKDRFSAERLKGVDSTLKIQPAELGDSAMYLCASMAGQANNEQFFGPGTRLTVL.

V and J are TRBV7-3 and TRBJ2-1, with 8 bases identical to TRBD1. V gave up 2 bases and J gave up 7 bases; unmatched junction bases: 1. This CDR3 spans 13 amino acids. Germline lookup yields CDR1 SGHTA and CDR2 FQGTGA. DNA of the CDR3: TGTGCCAGCAGCTTAGGACAGGGAAATGAGCAGTTCTTC. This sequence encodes CASSLGQGNEQFF.

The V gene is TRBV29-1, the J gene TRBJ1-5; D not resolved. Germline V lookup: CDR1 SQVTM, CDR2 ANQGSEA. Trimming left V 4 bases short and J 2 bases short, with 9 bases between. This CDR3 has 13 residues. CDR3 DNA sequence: TGCAGCGTTGGGCTTATCGGCAATCAGCCCCAGCATTTT. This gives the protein CSVGLIGNQPQHF.

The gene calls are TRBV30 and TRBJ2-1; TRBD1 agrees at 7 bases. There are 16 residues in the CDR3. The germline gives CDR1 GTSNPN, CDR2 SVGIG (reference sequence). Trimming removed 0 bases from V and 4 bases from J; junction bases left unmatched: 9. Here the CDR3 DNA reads TGTGCCTGGAGTGTTCAGAACAGGGGTGGGTACAATGAGCAGTTCTTC. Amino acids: CAWSVQNRGGYNEQFF. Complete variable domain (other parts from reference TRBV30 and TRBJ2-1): SQTIHQWPATLVQPVGSPLSLECTVEGTSNPNLYWYRQAAGRGLQLLFYSVGIGQISSEVPQNLSASRPQDRQFILSSKKLLLSDSGFYLCAWSVQNRGGYNEQFFGPGTRLTVL.

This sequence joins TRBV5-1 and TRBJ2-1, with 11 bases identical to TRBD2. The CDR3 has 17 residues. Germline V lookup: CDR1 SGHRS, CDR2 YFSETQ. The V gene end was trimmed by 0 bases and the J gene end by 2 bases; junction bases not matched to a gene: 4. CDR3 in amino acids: CASSLGTSGWTYNEQFF. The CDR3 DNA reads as TGCGCCAGCAGCTTGGGGACTAGCGGGTGGACCTACAATGAGCAGTTCTTC.

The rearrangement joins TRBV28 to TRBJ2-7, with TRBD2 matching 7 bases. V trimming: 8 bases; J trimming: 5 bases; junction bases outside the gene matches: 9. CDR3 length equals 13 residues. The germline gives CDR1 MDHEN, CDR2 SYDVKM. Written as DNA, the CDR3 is TGTGCCAGCGCATACGGGGGGATCAACGAGCAGTACTTC. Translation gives CASAYGGINEQYF.

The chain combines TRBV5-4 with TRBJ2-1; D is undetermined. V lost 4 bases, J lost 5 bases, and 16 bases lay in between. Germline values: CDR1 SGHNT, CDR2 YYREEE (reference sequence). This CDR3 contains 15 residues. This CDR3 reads CASSLTGSPNNEQFF. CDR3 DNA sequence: TGTGCCAGCAGCCTGACTGGATCGCCCAACAATGAGCAGTTCTTC.

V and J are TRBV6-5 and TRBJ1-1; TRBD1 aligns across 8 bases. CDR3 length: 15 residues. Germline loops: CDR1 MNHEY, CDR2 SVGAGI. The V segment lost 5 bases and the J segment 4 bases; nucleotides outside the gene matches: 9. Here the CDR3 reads CASSNQGARSTEAFF. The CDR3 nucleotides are TGTGCCAGCAGTAACCAGGGGGCACGTAGCACTGAAGCTTTCTTT.

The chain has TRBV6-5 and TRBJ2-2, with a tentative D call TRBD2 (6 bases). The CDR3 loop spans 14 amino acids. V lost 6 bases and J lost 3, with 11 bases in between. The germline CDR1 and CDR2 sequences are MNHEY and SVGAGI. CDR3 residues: CASRTGTYTGELFF. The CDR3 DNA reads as TGTGCCAGCAGGACCGGGACTTACACCGGGGAGCTGTTTTTT.

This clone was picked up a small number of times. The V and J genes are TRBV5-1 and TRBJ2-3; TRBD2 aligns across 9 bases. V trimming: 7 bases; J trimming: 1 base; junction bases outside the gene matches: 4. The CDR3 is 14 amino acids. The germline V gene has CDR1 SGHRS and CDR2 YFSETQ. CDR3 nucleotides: TGCGCCAGCCAAGCGGGAGGCGGCACAGATACGCAGTATTTT. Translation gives CASQAGGGTDTQYF.

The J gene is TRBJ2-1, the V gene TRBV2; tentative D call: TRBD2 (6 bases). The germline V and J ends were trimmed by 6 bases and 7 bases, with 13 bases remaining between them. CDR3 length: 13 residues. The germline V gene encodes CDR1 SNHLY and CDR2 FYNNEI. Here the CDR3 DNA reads TGTGCCAGCAGCCAAGAGGGGAGGAATGAGCAGTTCTTC. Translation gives CASSQEGRNEQFF. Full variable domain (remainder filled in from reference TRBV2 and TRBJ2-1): EPEVTQTPSHQVTQMGQEVILRCVPISNHLYFYWYRQILGQKVEFLVSFYNNEISEKSEIFDDQFSVERPDGSNFTLKIRSTKLEDSAMYFCASSQEGRNEQFFGPGTRLTVL.

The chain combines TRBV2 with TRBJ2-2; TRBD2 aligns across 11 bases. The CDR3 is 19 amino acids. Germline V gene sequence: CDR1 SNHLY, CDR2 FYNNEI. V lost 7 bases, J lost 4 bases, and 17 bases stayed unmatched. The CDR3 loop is CASIPGTSGRSGGTGELFF. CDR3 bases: TGTGCCAGCATCCCCGGGACTAGCGGAAGAAGCGGGGGCACCGGGGAGCTGTTTTTT. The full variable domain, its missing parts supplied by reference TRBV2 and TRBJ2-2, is EPEVTQTPSHQVTQMGQEVILRCVPISNHLYFYWYRQILGQKVEFLVSFYNNEISEKSEIFDDQFSVERPDGSNFTLKIRSTKLEDSAMYFCASIPGTSGRSGGTGELFFGEGSRLTVL.

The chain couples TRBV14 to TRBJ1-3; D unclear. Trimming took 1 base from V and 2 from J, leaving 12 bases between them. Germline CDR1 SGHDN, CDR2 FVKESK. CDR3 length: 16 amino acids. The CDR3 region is CASSQGSRGAGNTIYF. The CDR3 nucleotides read TGTGCCAGCAGCCAAGGTTCACGGGGAGCTGGAAACACCATATATTTT.

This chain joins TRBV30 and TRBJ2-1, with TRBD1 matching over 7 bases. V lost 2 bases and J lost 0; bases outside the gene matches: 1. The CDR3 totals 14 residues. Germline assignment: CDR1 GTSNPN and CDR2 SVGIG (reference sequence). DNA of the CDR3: TGTGCCTGGAGTAAGGGGGCCTCCTACAATGAGCAGTTCTTC. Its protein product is CAWSKGASYNEQFF.

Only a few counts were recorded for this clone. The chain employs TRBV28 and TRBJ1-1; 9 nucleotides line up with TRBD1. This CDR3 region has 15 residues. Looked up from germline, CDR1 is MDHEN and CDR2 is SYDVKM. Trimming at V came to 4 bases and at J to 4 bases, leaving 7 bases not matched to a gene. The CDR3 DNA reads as TGTGCCAGCAGTTCCTGGACAGGGGCTGCCACTGAAGCTTTCTTT. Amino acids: CASSSWTGAATEAFF.

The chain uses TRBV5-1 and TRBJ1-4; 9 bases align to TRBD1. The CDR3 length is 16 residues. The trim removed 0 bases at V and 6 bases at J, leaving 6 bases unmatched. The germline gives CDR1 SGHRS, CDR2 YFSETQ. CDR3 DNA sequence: TGCGCCAGCAGCTTGGATGTTGACAGGGGGTATGAAAAACTGTTTTTT. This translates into CASSLDVDRGYEKLFF.

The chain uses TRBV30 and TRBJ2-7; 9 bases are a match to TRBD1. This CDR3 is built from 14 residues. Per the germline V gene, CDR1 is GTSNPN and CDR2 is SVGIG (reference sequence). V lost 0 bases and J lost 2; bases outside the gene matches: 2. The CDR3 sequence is CAWSVGDRAYEQYF. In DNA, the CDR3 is TGTGCCTGGAGTGTCGGGGACAGGGCCTACGAGCAGTACTTC.

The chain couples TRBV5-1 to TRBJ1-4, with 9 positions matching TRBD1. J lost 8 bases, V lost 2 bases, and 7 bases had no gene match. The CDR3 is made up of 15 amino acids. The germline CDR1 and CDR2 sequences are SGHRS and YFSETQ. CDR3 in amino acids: CASSLTGGLREKLFF. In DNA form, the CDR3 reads TGCGCCAGCAGCTTAACAGGGGGCTTGAGGGAAAAACTGTTTTTT.

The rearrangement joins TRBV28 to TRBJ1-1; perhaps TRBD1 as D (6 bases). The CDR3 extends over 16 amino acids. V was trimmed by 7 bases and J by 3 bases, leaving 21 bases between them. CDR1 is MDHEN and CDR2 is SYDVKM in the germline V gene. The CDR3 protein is CASNPLTGKGDTEAFF. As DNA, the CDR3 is TGTGCCAGCAACCCTCTGACCGGGAAGGGGGACACTGAAGCTTTCTTT.

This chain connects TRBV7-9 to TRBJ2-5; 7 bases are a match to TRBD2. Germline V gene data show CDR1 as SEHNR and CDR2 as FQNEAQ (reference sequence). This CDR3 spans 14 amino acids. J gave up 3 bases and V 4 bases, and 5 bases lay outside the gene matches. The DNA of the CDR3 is TGTGCCAGCAGCTCACGGGGGGTGGAAGAGACCCAGTACTTC. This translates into CASSSRGVEETQYF.

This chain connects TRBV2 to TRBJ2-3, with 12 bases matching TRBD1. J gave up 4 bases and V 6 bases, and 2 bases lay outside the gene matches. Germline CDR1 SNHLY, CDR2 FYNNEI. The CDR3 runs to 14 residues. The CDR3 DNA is TGTGCCAGCAGCGGGACAGGGGGCCCAGATACGCAGTATTTT. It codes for CASSGTGGPDTQYF. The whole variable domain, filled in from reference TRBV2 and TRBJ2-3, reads EPEVTQTPSHQVTQMGQEVILRCVPISNHLYFYWYRQILGQKVEFLVSFYNNEISEKSEIFDDQFSVERPDGSNFTLKIRSTKLEDSAMYFCASSGTGGPDTQYFGPGTRLTVL.

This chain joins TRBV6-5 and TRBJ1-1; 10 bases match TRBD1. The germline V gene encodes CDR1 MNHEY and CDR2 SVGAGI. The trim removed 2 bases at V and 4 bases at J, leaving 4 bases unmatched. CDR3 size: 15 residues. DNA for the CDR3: TGTGCCAGCAGTTACCAGGGGACAGGGGCCACTGAAGCTTTCTTT. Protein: CASSYQGTGATEAFF.